This TCR beta chain was found in a study of blood T cell repertoires in COVID-19. The CDR3 runs to 19 residues. Germline V gene lookup returns CDR1 SGHRS and CDR2 YFSETQ. J lost 3 bases, V lost 4 bases, and 14 bases had no gene match. Sequenced by immunoSEQ multiplex PCR; TCRdb stores in-frame clones only, minus some. The profile shows some 240,000 clones, approximately 84% of them singletons. This chain links TRBV5-1 with TRBJ2-2, with 11 bases matching TRBD2. The sequenced material came from PBMCs or T cells enriched from blood (not recorded which). The sequence derives from a man aged 50 to 60 who had recovered from COVID-19. The CDR3 DNA reads TGCGCCAGCAGCGCCCGCTTCCTACGGACTAGCGGGTACACCGGGGAGCTGTTTTTT. Its translation: CASSARFLRTSGYTGELFF.